This T cell receptor beta chain was sequenced in a study of cytotoxic CD8 clonotypes in ibrutinib-treated CLL. CDR3 length: 14 amino acids. V was pared by 4 bases and J by 3 bases, with 10 bases between. CDR1 is SGHVS and CDR2 is FQNEAQ in the germline V gene. Deep sequencing aimed at 1 in 200,000 to 1 in 1 million T cells' resolution. The assay was immunoSEQ multiplex PCR, and TCRdb's table has in-frame clones only and misses some. The profile shows some 100,000 clones, approximately 56% of them singletons. This chain links TRBV7-8 with TRBJ1-3; D unclear. The source of this sequence is a human donor with chronic lymphocytic leukemia. Sequencing used PBMCs, obtained after 24 months of ibrutinib treatment. The CDR3 reads CASSSNNIGNTIYF. CDR3 bases: TGTGCCAGCAGCTCAAATAACATTGGAAACACCATATATTTT. Using reference TRBV7-8 and TRBJ1-3 for the parts outside the CDR3, the full variable domain is GAGVSQSPRYKVAKRGQDVALRCDPISGHVSLFWYQQALGQGPEFLTYFQNEAQLDKSGLPSDRFFAERPEGSVSTLKIQRTQQEDSAVYLCASSSNNIGNTIYFGEGSWLTVV.